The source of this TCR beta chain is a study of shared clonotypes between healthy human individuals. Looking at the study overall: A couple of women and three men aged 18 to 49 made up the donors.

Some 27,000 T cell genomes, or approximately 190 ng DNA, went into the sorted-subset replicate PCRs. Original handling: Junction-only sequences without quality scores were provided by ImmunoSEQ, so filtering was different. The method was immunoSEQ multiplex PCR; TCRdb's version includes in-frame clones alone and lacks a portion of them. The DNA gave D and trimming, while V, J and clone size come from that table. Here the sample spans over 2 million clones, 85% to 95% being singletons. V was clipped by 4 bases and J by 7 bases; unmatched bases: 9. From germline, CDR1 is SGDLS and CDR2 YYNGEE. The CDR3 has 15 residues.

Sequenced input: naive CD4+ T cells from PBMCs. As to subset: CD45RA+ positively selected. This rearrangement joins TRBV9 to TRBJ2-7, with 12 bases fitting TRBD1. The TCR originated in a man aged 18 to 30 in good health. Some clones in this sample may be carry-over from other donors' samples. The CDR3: CASSISGQGAGEQYF. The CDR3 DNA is TGTGCCAGCAGCATCTCGGGACAGGGGGCTGGGGAGCAGTACTTC.